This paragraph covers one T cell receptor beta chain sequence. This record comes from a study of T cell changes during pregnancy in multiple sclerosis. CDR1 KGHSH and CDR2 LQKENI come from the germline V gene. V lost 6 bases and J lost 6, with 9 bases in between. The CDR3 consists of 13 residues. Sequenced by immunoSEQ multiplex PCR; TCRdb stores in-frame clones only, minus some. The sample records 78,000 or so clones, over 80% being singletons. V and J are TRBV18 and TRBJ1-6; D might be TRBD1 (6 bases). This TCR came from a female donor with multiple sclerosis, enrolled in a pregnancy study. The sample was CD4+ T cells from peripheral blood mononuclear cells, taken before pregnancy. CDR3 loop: CASSGTTNSPLHF. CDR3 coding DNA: TGTGCCAGCTCCGGGACAACTAATTCACCCCTCCACTTT.